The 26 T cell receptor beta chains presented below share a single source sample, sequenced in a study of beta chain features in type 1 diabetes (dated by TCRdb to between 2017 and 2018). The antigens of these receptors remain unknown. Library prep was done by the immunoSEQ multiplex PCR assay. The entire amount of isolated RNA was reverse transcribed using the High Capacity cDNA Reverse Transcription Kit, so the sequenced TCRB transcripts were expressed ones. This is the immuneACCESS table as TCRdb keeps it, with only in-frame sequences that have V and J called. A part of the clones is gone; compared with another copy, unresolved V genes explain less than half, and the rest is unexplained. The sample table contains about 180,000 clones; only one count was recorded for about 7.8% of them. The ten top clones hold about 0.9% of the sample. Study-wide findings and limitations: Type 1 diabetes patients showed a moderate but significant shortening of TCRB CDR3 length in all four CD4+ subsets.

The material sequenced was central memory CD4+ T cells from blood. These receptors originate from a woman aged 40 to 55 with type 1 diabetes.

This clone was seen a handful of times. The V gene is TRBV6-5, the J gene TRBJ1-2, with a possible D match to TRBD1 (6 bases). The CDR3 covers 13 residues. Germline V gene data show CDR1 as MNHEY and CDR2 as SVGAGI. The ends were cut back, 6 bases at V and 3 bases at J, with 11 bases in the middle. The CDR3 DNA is TGTGCCAGCAGAACCGGACAGTACTATGGCTACACCTTC. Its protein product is CASRTGQYYGYTF.

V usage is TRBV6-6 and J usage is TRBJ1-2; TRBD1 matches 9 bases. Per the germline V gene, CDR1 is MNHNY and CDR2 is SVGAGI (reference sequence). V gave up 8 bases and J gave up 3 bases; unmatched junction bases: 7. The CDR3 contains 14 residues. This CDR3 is CASGDRARDYGYTF. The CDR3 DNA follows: TGTGCCAGCGGGGACAGGGCCAGGGACTATGGCTACACCTTC.

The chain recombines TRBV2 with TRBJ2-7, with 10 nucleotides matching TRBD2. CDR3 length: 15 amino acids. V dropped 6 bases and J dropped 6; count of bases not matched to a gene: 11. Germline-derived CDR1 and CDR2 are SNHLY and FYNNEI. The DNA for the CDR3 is TGTGCCAGCAGGAGGGCTAGCGGGAGAGGTGGCGAGCAGTACTTC. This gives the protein CASRRASGRGGEQYF.

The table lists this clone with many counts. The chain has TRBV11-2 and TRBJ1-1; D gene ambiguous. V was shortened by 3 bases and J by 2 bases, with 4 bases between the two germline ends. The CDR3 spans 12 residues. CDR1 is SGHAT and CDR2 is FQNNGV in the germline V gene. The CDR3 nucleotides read TGTGCCAGCAGCTTCTATAACACTGAAGCTTTCTTT. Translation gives CASSFYNTEAFF. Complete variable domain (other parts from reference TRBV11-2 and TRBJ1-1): EAGVAQSPRYKIIEKRQSVAFWCNPISGHATLYWYQQILGQGPKLLIQFQNNGVVDDSQLPKDRFSAERLKGVDSTLKIQPAKLEDSAVYLCASSFYNTEAFFGQGTRLTVV.

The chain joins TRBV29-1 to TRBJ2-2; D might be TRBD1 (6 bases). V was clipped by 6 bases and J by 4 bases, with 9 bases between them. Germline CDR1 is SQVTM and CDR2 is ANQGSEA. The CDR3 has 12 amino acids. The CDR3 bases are TGCAGCGTGGGGGACATCACCGGGGAGCTGTTTTTT. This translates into CSVGDITGELFF.

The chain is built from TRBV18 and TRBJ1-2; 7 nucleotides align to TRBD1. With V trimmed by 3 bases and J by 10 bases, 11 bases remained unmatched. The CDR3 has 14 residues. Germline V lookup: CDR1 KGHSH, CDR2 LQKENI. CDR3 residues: CASSPRGRETDYTF. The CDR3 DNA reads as TGTGCCAGCTCACCGAGGGGGCGCGAGACAGACTACACCTTC.

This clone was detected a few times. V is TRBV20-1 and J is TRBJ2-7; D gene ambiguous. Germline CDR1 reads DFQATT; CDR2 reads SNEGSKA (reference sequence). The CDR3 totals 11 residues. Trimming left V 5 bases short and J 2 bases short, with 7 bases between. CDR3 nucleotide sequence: TGCAGTGCTTCAGTTACCTACGAGCAGTACTTC. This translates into CSASVTYEQYF.

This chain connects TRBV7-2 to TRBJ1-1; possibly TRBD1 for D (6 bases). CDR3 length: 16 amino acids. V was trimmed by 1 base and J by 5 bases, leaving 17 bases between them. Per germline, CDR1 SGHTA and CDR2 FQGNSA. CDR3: CASSLVGGGIATEAFF. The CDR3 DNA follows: TGTGCCAGCAGCTTAGTGGGGGGGGGCATTGCGACTGAAGCTTTCTTT.

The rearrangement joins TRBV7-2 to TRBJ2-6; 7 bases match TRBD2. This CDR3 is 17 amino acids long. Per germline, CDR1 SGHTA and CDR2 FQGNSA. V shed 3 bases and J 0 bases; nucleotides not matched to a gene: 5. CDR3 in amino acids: CASSFGPGGSGANVLTF. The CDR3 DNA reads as TGTGCCAGCAGCTTCGGTCCGGGAGGCTCTGGGGCCAACGTCCTGACTTTC. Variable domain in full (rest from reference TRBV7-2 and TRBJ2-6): GAGVSQSPSNKVTEKGKDVELRCDPISGHTALYWYRQSLGQGLEFLIYFQGNSAPDKSGLPSDRFSAERTGGSVSTLTIQRTQQEDSAVYLCASSFGPGGSGANVLTFGAGSRLTVL.

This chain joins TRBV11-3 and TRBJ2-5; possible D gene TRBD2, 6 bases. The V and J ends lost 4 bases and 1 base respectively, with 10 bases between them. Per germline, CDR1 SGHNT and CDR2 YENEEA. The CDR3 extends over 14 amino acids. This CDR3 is CASSSLGGQETQYF. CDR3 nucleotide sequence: TGTGCCAGCAGCTCACTCGGGGGCCAAGAGACCCAGTACTTC.

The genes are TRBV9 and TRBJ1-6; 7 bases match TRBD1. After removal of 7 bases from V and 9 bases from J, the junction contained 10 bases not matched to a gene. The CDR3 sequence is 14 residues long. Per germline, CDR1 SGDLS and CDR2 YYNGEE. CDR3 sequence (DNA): TGTGCCAGCGGCCGAACAGGGGATTCTTCACCCCTCCACTTT. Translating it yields CASGRTGDSSPLHF. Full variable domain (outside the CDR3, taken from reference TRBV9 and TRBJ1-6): DSGVTQTPKHLITATGQRVTLRCSPRSGDLSVYWYQQSLDQGLQFLIQYYNGEERAKGNILERFSAQQFPDLHSELNLSSLELGDSALYFCASGRTGDSSPLHFGNGTRLTVT.

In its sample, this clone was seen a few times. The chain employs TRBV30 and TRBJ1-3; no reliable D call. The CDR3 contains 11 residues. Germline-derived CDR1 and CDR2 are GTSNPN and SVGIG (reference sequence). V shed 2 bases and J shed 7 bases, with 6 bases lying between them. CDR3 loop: CAWSLGNTIYF. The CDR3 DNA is TGTGCCTGGAGTCTCGGGAACACCATATATTTT. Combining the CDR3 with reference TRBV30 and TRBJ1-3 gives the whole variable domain SQTIHQWPATLVQPVGSPLSLECTVEGTSNPNLYWYRQAAGRGLQLLFYSVGIGQISSEVPQNLSASRPQDRQFILSSKKLLLSDSGFYLCAWSLGNTIYFGEGSWLTVV.

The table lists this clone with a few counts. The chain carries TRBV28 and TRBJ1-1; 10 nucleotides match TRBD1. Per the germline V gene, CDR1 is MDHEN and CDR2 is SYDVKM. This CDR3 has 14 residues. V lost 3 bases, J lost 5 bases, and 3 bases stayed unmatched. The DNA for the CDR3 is TGTGCCAGCAGTTTGACAGGGGGCGGGACTGAAGCTTTCTTT. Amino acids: CASSLTGGGTEAFF.

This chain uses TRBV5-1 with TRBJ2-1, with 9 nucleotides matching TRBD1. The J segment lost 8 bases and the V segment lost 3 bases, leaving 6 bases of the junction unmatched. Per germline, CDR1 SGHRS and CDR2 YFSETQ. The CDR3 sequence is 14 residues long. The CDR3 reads CASSSRTGEDEQFF. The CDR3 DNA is TGCGCCAGCAGCTCCCGGACAGGGGAGGATGAGCAGTTCTTC.

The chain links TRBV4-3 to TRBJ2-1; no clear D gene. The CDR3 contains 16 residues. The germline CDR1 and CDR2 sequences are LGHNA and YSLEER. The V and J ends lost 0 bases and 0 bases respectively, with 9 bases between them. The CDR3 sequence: CASSQEQAPSYNEQFF. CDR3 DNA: TGCGCCAGCAGCCAAGAGCAGGCCCCCTCCTACAATGAGCAGTTCTTC.

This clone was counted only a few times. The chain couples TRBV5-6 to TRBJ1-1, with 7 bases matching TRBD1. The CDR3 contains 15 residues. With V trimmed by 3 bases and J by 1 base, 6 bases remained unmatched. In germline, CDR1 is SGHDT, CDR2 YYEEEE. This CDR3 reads CASSSRTGSNTEAFF. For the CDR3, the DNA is TGTGCCAGCAGCTCCCGGACAGGATCGAACACTGAAGCTTTCTTT.

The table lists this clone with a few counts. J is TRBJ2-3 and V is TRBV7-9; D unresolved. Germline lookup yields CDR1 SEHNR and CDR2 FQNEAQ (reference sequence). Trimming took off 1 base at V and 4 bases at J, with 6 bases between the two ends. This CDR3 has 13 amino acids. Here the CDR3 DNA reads TGTGCCAGCAGCTTAGGGCCGCCAGATACGCAGTATTTT. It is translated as CASSLGPPDTQYF.

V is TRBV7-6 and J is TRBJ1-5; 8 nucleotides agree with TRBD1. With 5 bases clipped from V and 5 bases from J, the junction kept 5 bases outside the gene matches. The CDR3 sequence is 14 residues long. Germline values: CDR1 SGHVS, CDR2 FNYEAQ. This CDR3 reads CASSPQGAHQPQHF. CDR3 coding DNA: TGTGCCAGCAGCCCTCAGGGGGCCCATCAGCCCCAGCATTTT.

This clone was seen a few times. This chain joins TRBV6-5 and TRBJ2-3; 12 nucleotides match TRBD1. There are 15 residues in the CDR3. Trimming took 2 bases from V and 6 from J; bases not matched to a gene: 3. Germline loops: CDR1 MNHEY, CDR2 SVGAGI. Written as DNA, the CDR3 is TGTGCCAGCAGTTACCCGGGACAGGGGGCGGATACGCAGTATTTT. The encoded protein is CASSYPGQGADTQYF.

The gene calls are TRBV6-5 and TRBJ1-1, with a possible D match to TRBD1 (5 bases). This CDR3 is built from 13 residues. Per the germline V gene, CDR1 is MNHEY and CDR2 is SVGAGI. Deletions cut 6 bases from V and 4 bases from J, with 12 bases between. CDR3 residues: CASSARGSTEAFF. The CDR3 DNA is TGTGCCAGCAGCGCAAGGGGAAGCACTGAAGCTTTCTTT.

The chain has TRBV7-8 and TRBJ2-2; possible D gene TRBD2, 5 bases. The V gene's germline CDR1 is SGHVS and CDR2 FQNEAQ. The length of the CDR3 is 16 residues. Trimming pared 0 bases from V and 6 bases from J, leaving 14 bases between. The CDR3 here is CASSLARRERPGELFF. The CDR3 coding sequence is TGTGCCAGCAGCTTAGCGCGTCGGGAAAGGCCCGGGGAGCTGTTTTTT.

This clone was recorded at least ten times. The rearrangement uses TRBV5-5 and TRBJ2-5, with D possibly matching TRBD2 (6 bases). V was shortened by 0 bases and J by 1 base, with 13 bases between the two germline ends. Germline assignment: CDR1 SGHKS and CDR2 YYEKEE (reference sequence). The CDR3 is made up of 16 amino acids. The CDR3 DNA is TGTGCCAGCAGCTTGGGTAGCGGATGGGGCCAAGAGACCCAGTACTTC. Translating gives CASSLGSGWGQETQYF.

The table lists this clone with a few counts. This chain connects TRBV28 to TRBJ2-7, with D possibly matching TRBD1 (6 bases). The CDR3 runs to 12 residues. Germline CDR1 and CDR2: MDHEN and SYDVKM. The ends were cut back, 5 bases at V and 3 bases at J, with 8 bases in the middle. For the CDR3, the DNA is TGTGCCAGCAGTATCAGGGGCTACGAGCAGTACTTC. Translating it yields CASSIRGYEQYF. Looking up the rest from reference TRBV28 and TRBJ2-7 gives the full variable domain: DVKVTQSSRYLVKRTGEKVFLECVQDMDHENMFWYRQDPGLGLRLIYFSYDVKMKEKGDIPEGYSVSREKKERFSLILESASTNQTSMYLCASSIRGYEQYFGPGTRLTVT.

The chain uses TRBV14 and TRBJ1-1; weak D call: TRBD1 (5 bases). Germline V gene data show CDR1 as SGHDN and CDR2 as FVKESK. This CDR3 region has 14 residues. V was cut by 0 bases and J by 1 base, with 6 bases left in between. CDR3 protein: CASSQDRANTEAFF. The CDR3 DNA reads TGTGCCAGCAGCCAAGACAGGGCGAACACTGAAGCTTTCTTT.

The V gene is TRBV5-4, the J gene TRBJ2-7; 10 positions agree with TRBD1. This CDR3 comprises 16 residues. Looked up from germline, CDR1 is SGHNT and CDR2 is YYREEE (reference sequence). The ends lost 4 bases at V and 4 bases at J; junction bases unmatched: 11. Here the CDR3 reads CASSVGQGIGLYEQYF. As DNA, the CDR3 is TGTGCCAGCAGCGTGGGACAGGGGATAGGACTTTACGAGCAGTACTTC.

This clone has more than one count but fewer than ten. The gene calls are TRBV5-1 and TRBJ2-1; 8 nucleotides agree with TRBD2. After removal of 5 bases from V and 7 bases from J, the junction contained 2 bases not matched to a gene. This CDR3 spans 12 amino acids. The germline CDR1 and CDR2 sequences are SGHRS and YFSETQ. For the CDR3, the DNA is TGCGCCAGCAGGAGCGGGAGTAATGAGCAGTTCTTC. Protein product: CASRSGSNEQFF.